These 30 T cell receptor beta chains share one sample of origin, sequenced in a study of response to subunit inactivated influenza vaccine. TCRdb re-called the RT-PCR reads through MiXCR, storing one row per CDR3 protein. Altogether about 570,000 distinct CDR3 sequences are present, around 10% being singletons, with the ten largest covering around 10%. The sample also formed part of further work on T cells expressing NK-cell markers. That paper notes: The authors made TCR beta cDNA libraries by 5'RACE template switching. This switching added a universal primer site and UMIs.

The sequencing here drew on PBMCs from blood, taken on the day of vaccination. The receptors shown here come from a man in his forties or fifties who received an inactivated influenza vaccine.

Turning to this clonotype: A much larger clone is a single base away; this may be a read error. This chain links TRBV7-8 with TRBJ2-7, with D perhaps TRBD1 or TRBD2 (6 bases each). The CDR3 runs to 15 residues. CDR1 and CDR2 from the germline V gene are SGHVS and FQNEAQ. CDR3: CARSLESGASSEQYF. As DNA, the CDR3 is TGTGCCAGGAGCTTAGAATCGGGGGCGTCCTCCGAGCAGTACTTC.

This clonotype was counted a few times. J is TRBJ1-1 and V is TRBV20-1, with no clear D. V lost 3 bases, J lost 6 bases, and 14 bases lay in between. This CDR3 spans 13 amino acids. Germline V lookup: CDR1 DFQATT, CDR2 SNEGSKA (reference sequence). CDR3 amino acids: CSARRAGKAEAFF. CDR3 sequence (DNA): TGCAGTGCTAGGAGGGCGGGGAAGGCTGAAGCTTTCTTT.

CDR3 protein: CASSFAGRASTDTQYF. The CDR3 DNA reads TGCGCCAGCAGCTTTGCCGGGAGGGCGAGCACAGATACGCAGTATTTT. V is TRBV5-1 and J is TRBJ2-3; 8 bases are a match to TRBD2. CDR3 length: 16 residues. V dropped 2 bases and J dropped 0; count of bases not matched to a gene: 5. Looked up from germline, CDR1 is SGHRS and CDR2 is YFSETQ.

The chain joins TRBV4-2 to TRBJ2-3; 12 positions agree with TRBD2. Germline trimming cut 0 bases from V and 5 bases from J; bases unmatched to any gene: 9. The CDR3 has 18 amino acids. Germline CDR1 and CDR2: LGHNA and YNFKEQ. CDR3 sequence: CASSQEETSGSGIDTQYF. The CDR3 DNA follows: TGTGCCAGCAGCCAAGAAGAGACTAGCGGGAGCGGTATAGATACGCAGTATTTT.

The chain has TRBV5-1 and TRBJ1-4; 7 bases are shared with TRBD1. This CDR3 is 15 amino acids long. Looked up from germline, CDR1 is SGHRS and CDR2 is YFSETQ. With V trimmed by 0 bases and J by 7 bases, 6 bases remained unmatched. CDR3 DNA sequence: TGCGCCAGCAGCTTGGCCGGGACAGAGGGTGAAAAACTGTTTTTT. Protein sequence: CASSLAGTEGEKLFF.

This clonotype was found a few times. V is TRBV9 and J is TRBJ2-1; TRBD2 matches 11 bases. Germline CDR1 SGDLS, CDR2 YYNGEE. V lost 6 bases, J lost 6 bases, and 5 bases stayed unmatched. CDR3 length: 14 residues. DNA for the CDR3: TGTGCCAGCAAAGAACTAGCGGGGGTCAATGAGCAGTTCTTC. This translates into CASKELAGVNEQFF.

This clonotype was detected a few times. The chain carries TRBV28 and TRBJ2-3; 10 bases are a match to TRBD1. This CDR3 has 15 amino acids. V lost 6 bases, J lost 4 bases, and 7 bases stayed unmatched. Germline loops: CDR1 MDHEN, CDR2 SYDVKM. The CDR3 nucleotides are TGTGCCAGCAGCCAGACAGGGGGCCGTGCAGATACGCAGTATTTT. Amino acids: CASSQTGGRADTQYF.

This clonotype has ten or more counts. This chain connects TRBV4-3 to TRBJ2-1; TRBD1 matches at 11 bases. Losses at the gene ends were 4 bases for V and 11 bases for J; bases not matched to a gene: 10. The CDR3 is 15 residues long. Germline CDR1 and CDR2: LGHNA and YSLEER. As DNA, the CDR3 is TGCGCCAGCAGCCCCGGGACAGGGGGAGTCGAGAAGCAGTTCTTC. This translates into CASSPGTGGVEKQFF.

V usage is TRBV20-1 and J usage is TRBJ2-6; TRBD1 matches at 7 bases. V lost 1 base, J lost 4 bases, and 7 bases stayed unmatched. Germline CDR1 DFQATT, CDR2 SNEGSKA (reference sequence). The CDR3 length is 16 residues. This chain's CDR3 is CSARGIRGQGANVLTF. CDR3 in DNA: TGCAGTGCTAGAGGTATAAGGGGGCAAGGGGCCAACGTCCTGACTTTC.

The V call is TRBV24-1, the J call TRBJ2-1, with a possible D match to TRBD1 (6 bases). V lost 0 bases, J lost 5 bases, and 13 bases lay in between. CDR1 and CDR2 from the germline V gene are KGHDR and SFDVKD. The CDR3 is made up of 16 amino acids. The CDR3, as DNA: TGTGCCACCAGTGATTTGGGGGTGAGGGGGAACAATGAGCAGTTCTTC. Encoded protein: CATSDLGVRGNNEQFF.

This clonotype was counted at least ten times. The chain couples TRBV3-1 to TRBJ2-5, with D possibly matching TRBD2 (6 bases). V lost 6 bases, J lost 4 bases, and 12 bases lay in between. The CDR3 is 13 amino acids. The germline V gene has CDR1 LGHDT and CDR2 YNNKEL (reference sequence). As DNA, the CDR3 is TGTGCCAGCAGTTCCGGGACTGGAGAGACCCAGTACTTC. Translation: CASSSGTGETQYF.

The chain carries TRBV5-1 and TRBJ1-3; TRBD1 matches 9 bases. This CDR3 contains 14 residues. V lost 3 bases, J lost 3 bases, and 1 base stayed unmatched. CDR1 is SGHRS, CDR2 YFSETQ, per germline. CDR3 protein: CASSSDRGGNTIYF. CDR3 sequence (DNA): TGCGCCAGCAGCTCGGACAGGGGTGGAAACACCATATATTTT.

Concerning this clonotype: A clone one base away is much larger, so this may be a read error. The CDR3 nucleotides read TGTGCCAGCAGTGTAGGCGGAGCTAGCGCAGATACGCAGTATTTT. It yields the protein CASSVGGASADTQYF. The chain is built from TRBV9 and TRBJ2-3, with D maybe TRBD2 (6 bases). The CDR3 sequence is 15 residues long. The germline CDR1 and CDR2 sequences are SGDLS and YYNGEE.

This clonotype was found a few times. The chain joins TRBV18 to TRBJ2-3; D possibly corresponds to TRBD1 (7 bases). CDR1 and CDR2 from the germline V gene are KGHSH and LQKENI. The length of the CDR3 is 15 residues. Trimming took off 2 bases at V and 2 bases at J, with 11 bases between the two ends. The CDR3 spells CASSPRQGLTDTQYF. The CDR3 nucleotides read TGTGCCAGCTCACCAAGACAGGGACTCACAGATACGCAGTATTTT.

There are many counts of this clonotype. V and J are TRBV10-3 and TRBJ2-7; a weak D match, TRBD1 (6 bases). There are 16 residues in the CDR3. The germline V gene encodes CDR1 ENHRY and CDR2 SYGVKD. Trimming shortened V by 3 bases and J by 0 bases, and 15 bases separated the two germline ends. CDR3 protein: CAISDPRDTASYEQYF. The CDR3 DNA reads as TGTGCCATCAGTGACCCTCGGGACACAGCCTCCTACGAGCAGTACTTC.

This clonotype was seen ten or more times. The chain joins TRBV3-1 to TRBJ1-4; 7 bases align to TRBD1. After removal of 5 bases from V and 8 bases from J, the junction contained 8 bases not matched to a gene. CDR3 length: 14 amino acids. Germline V gives CDR1 LGHDT, CDR2 YNNKEL (reference sequence). The CDR3 coding sequence is TGTGCCAGCAGCAACACAGGGGAAGGAGAAAAACTGTTTTTT. Translation gives CASSNTGEGEKLFF.

This clonotype was detected only a few times. This rearrangement joins TRBV7-2 to TRBJ2-5; 8 bases map to TRBD1. CDR3 size: 14 residues. The V segment lost 5 bases and the J segment 4 bases; nucleotides outside the gene matches: 6. The germline CDR1 and CDR2 sequences are SGHTA and FQGNSA. CDR3 residues: CASSRRGPGETQYF. CDR3 nucleotides: TGTGCCAGCAGCCGCAGGGGGCCGGGAGAGACCCAGTACTTC. Based on the CDR3 plus reference TRBV7-2 and TRBJ2-5, the full variable domain is GAGVSQSPSNKVTEKGKDVELRCDPISGHTALYWYRQSLGQGLEFLIYFQGNSAPDKSGLPSDRFSAERTGGSVSTLTIQRTQQEDSAVYLCASSRRGPGETQYFGPGTRLLVL.

This clonotype was seen at least ten times. The chain carries TRBV29-1 and TRBJ2-3; D is ambiguous. This CDR3 is 11 amino acids long. In germline, CDR1 is SQVTM, CDR2 ANQGSEA. V dropped 6 bases and J dropped 4 bases, with 8 bases sitting between them. CDR3 DNA: TGCAGCGTCCGGGCCTCAGATACGCAGTATTTT. This translates into CSVRASDTQYF.

This clonotype was detected only a few times. This rearrangement joins TRBV5-1 to TRBJ1-4, with TRBD1 matching 7 bases. The CDR3 runs to 15 residues. V gave up 2 bases and J gave up 5 bases; unmatched junction bases: 6. In germline, CDR1 is SGHRS, CDR2 YFSETQ. The CDR3 loop reads CASSFLGTENEKLFF. DNA for the CDR3: TGCGCCAGCAGCTTCCTCGGGACAGAGAATGAAAAACTGTTTTTT.

This clonotype was recorded a few times. The CDR3 region is CSARTGDSPLHF. The CDR3 DNA is TGCAGTGCCCGGACAGGGGATTCACCCCTCCACTTT. The gene calls are TRBV20-1 and TRBJ1-6; 9 bases are a match to TRBD1. V lost 6 bases, J lost 8 bases, and 2 bases stayed unmatched. Per germline, CDR1 DFQATT and CDR2 SNEGSKA (reference sequence). The CDR3 covers 12 residues.

This clonotype has more than one count but fewer than ten. The J gene is TRBJ2-1, the V gene TRBV6-2 or TRBV6-3; possibly TRBD2 for D (7 bases). Germline V gene data show CDR1 as MNHEY and CDR2 as SVGEGT. The V end lost 6 bases, the J end lost 7 bases, and 19 bases lay between the germline ends. This CDR3 contains 15 residues. The CDR3 DNA reads as TGTGCCAGCAGGTACCAACGGGGGGCGGGGAATGAGCAGTTCTTC. It encodes CASRYQRGAGNEQFF.

This clonotype was seen a few times. The rearrangement links TRBV14 to TRBJ2-7; TRBD1 might be the D (7 bases). The CDR3 spans 15 residues. With 5 bases removed from V and 2 bases from J, the gap between germline ends came to 16 bases. From germline, CDR1 is SGHDN and CDR2 FVKESK. Here the CDR3 reads CASSIGQAGTYEQYF. As DNA, the CDR3 is TGTGCCAGCAGCATCGGACAGGCGGGAACCTACGAGCAGTACTTC.

This clonotype was picked up a small number of times. The chain employs TRBV4-3 and TRBJ2-7; D is ambiguous. The V end lost 0 bases, the J end lost 6 bases, and 9 bases lay between the germline ends. The germline V gene has CDR1 LGHNA and CDR2 YSLEER. The CDR3 length is 13 residues. CDR3 nucleotide sequence: TGCGCCAGCAGCCAAGAATCCGGTTTCGAGCAGTACTTC. Translating gives CASSQESGFEQYF.

Here the CDR3 DNA reads TGTGCCAGCAGTTACGGGCCCCTCCCCGAGCAGTACTTC. Residues: CASSYGPLPEQYF. This rearrangement joins TRBV6-2 or TRBV6-3 to TRBJ2-7; unclear D gene. CDR3 length equals 13 residues. Trimming left V 2 bases short and J 6 bases short, with 11 bases between. Germline values: CDR1 MNHEY, CDR2 SVGEGT.

The CDR3 DNA sequence: TGCAGTGCTAGTGGCCGGGGGACTTACAATGAGCAGTTCTTC. Protein sequence: CSASGRGTYNEQFF. The V call is TRBV20-1, the J call TRBJ2-1, with D possibly TRBD2 on 6 matching bases. V lost 3 bases, J lost 4 bases, and 13 bases lay in between. This CDR3 is built from 14 residues. Germline V gene data show CDR1 as DFQATT and CDR2 as SNEGSKA (reference sequence).

This clonotype was found a few times. V gene TRBV6-1 combines with J gene TRBJ2-4; D is unresolved. Germline loops: CDR1 MNHNS, CDR2 SASEGT. The CDR3 is 15 amino acids. V was clipped by 5 bases and J by 1 base, with 12 bases between them. CDR3 sequence: CASSRIDRAKNIQYF. CDR3 in DNA: TGTGCCAGCAGTCGCATCGACCGGGCCAAAAACATTCAGTACTTC.

This clonotype came up a few times. The chain links TRBV14 to TRBJ2-1; TRBD1 matches at 9 bases. Trimming took 0 bases from V and 6 from J; bases not matched to a gene: 9. CDR1 SGHDN and CDR2 FVKESK come from the germline V gene. This CDR3 has 17 residues. In nucleotides, the CDR3 is TGTGCCAGCAGCCAAGATTGGGCCACAGGGGGCCGCAATGAGCAGTTCTTC. This codes for CASSQDWATGGRNEQFF.

In its sample, this clonotype was seen a few times. V gene TRBV9 combines with J gene TRBJ1-3, with TRBD1 matching 7 bases. The CDR3 has 15 amino acids. Germline V gene data show CDR1 as SGDLS and CDR2 as YYNGEE. V dropped 1 base and J dropped 3; count of bases not matched to a gene: 4. CDR3 protein: CASSVQGQDGNTIYF. DNA for the CDR3: TGTGCCAGCAGCGTACAAGGACAGGATGGAAACACCATATATTTT.

This clonotype was detected a few times. V usage is TRBV2 and J usage is TRBJ2-3; D gene unclear. The germline V and J ends were trimmed by 3 bases and 5 bases, with 12 bases remaining between them. This CDR3 is 14 amino acids long. Looked up from germline, CDR1 is SNHLY and CDR2 is FYNNEI. In nucleotides, the CDR3 is TGTGCCAGCAGTGATTGGTCCGGCCTAGATACGCAGTATTTT. It encodes CASSDWSGLDTQYF.

The chain couples TRBV7-2 to TRBJ2-6, with D possibly TRBD2 on 5 matching bases. The V end was cut by 5 bases, the J end by 2 bases, with 10 bases between. The CDR3 sequence is 15 residues long. Germline CDR1 is SGHTA and CDR2 is FQGNSA. CDR3: CASSRPGTGANVLTF. The CDR3 region has the DNA TGTGCCAGCAGCAGGCCCGGGACTGGGGCCAACGTCCTGACTTTC.